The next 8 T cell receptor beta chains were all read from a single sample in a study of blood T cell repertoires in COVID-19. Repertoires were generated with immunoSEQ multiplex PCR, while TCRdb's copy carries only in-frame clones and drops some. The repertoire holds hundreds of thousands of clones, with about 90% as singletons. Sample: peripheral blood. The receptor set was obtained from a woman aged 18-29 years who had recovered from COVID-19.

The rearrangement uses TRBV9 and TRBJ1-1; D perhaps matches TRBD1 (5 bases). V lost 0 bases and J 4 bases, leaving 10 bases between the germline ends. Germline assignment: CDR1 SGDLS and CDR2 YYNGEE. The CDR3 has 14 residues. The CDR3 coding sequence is TGTGCCAGCAGCGTAGAGGGGTACAGCACTGAAGCTTTCTTT. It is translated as CASSVEGYSTEAFF.

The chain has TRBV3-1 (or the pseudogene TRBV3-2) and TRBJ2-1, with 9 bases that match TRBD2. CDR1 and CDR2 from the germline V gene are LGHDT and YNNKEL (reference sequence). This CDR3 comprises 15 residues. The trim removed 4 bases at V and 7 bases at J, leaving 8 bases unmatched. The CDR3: CASSLLAGQGNEQFF. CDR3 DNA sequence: TGTGCCAGCAGCCTCCTAGCGGGACAAGGGAATGAGCAGTTCTTC.

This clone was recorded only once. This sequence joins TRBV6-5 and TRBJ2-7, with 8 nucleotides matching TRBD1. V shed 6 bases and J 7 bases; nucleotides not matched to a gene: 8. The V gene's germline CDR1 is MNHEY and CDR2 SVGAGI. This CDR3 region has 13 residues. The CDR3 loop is CASRFRGLEEQYV. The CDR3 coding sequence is TGTGCCAGCAGGTTCAGGGGGCTAGAGGAGCAGTACGTC.

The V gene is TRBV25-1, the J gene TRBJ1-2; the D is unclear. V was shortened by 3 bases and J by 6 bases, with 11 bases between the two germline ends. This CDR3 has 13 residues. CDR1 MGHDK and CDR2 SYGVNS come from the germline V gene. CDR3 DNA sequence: TGTGCCAGCAGTGACGGGGAGTGGCATGGCTACACCTTC. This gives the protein CASSDGEWHGYTF.

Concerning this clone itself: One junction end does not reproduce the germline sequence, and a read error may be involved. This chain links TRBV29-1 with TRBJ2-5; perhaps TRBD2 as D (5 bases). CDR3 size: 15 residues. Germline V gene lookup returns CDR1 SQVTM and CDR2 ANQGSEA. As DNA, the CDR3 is TGCAGCATTGACGACTCCCAGCGGCCGAGAGAGACCCAGTACTTC. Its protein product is CSIDDSQRPRETQYF.

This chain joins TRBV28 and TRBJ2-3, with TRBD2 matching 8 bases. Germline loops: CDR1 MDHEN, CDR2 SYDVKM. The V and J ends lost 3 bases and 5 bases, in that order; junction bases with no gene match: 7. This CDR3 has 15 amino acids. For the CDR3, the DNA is TGTGCCAGCAGTTTTTACGGGAGGGCCGGAGATACGCAGTATTTT. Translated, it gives CASSFYGRAGDTQYF.

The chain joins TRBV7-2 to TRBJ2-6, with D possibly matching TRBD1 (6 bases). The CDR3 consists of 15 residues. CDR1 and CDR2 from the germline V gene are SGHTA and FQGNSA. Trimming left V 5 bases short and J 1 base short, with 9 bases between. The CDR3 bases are TGTGCCAGCAGCGCGCAGGGGTCTGGGGCCAACGTCCTGACTTTC. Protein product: CASSAQGSGANVLTF.

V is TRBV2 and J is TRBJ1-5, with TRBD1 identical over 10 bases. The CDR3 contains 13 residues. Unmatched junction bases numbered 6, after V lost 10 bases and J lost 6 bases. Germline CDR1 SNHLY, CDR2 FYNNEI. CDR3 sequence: CATGDRGGQPQHF. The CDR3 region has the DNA TGTGCCACGGGGGACAGGGGAGGTCAGCCCCAGCATTTT.